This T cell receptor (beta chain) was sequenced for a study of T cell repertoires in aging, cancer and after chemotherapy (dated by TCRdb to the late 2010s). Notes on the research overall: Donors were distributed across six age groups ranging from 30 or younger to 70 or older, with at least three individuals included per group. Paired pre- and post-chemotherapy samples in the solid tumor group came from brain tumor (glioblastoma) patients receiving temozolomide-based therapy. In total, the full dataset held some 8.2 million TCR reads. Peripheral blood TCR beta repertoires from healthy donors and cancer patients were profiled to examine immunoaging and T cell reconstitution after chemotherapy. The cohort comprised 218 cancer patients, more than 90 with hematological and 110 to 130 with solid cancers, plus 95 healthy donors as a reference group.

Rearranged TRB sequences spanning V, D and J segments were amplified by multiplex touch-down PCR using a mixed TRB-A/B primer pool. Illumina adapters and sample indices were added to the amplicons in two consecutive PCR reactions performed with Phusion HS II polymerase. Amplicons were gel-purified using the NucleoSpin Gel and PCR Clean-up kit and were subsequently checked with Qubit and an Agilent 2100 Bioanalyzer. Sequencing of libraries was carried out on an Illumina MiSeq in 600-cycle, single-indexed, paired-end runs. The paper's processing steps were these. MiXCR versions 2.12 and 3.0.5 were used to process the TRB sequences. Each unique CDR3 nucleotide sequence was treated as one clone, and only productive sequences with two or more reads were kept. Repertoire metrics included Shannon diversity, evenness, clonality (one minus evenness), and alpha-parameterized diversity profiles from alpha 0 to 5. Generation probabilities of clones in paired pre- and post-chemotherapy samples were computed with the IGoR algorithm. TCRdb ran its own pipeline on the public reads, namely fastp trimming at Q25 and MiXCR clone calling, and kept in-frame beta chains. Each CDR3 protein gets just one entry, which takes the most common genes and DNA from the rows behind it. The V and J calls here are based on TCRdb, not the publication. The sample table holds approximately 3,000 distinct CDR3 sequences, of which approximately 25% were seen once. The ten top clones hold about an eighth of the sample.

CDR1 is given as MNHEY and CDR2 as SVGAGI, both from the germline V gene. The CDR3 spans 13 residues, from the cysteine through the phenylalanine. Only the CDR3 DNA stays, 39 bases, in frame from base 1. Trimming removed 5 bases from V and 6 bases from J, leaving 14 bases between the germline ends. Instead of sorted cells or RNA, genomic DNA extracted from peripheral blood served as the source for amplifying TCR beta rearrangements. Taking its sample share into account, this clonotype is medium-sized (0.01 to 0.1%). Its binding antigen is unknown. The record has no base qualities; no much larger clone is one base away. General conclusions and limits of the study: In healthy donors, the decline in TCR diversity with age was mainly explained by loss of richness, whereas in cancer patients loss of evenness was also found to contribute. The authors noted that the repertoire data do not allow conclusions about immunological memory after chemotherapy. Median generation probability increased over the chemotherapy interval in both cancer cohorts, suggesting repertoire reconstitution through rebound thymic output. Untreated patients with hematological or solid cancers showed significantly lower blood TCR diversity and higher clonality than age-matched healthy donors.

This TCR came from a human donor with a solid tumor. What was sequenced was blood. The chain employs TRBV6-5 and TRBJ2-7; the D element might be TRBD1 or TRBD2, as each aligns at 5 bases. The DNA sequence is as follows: TGTGCCAGCAGTCGGGACGAGGGCCTCGAGCAGTACTTC. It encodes CASSRDEGLEQYF.